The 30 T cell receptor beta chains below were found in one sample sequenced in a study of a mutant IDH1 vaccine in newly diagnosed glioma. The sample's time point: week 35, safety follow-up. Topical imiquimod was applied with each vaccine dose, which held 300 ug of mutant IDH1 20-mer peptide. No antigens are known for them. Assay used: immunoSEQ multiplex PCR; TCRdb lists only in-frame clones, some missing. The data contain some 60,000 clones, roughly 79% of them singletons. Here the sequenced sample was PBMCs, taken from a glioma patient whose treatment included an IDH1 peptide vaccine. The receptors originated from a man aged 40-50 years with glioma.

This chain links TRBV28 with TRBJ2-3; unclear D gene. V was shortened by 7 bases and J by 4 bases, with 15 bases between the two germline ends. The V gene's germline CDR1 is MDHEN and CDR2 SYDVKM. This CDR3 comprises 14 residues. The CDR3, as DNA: TGTGCCAGCAATGAAGGGAAAAGACCAGATACGCAGTATTTT. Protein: CASNEGKRPDTQYF.

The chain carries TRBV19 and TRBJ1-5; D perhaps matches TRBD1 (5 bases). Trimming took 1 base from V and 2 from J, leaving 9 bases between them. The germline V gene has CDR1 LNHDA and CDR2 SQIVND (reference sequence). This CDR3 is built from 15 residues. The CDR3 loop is CASSIGQGGNQPQHF. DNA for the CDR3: TGTGCCAGTAGTATAGGGCAGGGTGGCAATCAGCCCCAGCATTTT. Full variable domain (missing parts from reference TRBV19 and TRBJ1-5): DGGITQSPKYLFRKEGQNVTLSCEQNLNHDAMYWYRQDPGQGLRLIYYSQIVNDFQKGDIAEGYSVSREKKESFPLTVTSAQKNPTAFYLCASSIGQGGNQPQHFGDGTRLSIL.

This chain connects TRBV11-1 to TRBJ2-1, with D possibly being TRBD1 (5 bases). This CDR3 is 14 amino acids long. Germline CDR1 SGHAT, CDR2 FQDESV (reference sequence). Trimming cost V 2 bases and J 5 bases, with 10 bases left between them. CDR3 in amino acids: CASSLWSGNNEQFF. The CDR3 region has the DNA TGTGCCAGCAGCTTATGGTCAGGGAACAATGAGCAGTTCTTC. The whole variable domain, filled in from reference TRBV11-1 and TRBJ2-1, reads EAEVAQSPRYKITEKSQAVAFWCDPISGHATLYWYRQILGQGPELLVQFQDESVVDDSQLPKDRFSAERLKGVDSTLKIQPAELGDSAMYLCASSLWSGNNEQFFGPGTRLTVL.

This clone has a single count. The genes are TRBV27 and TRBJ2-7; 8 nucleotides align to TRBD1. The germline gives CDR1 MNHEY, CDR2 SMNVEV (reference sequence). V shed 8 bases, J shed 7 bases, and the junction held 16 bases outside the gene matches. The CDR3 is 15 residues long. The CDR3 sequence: CASSGGGTGFTEQYF. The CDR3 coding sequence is TGTGCCAGCTCCGGGGGTGGGACAGGCTTTACTGAGCAGTACTTC.

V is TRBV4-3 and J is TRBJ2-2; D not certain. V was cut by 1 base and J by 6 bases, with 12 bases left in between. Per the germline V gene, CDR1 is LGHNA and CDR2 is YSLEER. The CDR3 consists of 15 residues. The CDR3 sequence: CASSQALNSAGELFF. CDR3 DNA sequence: TGCGCCAGCAGCCAAGCCCTCAACTCGGCCGGGGAGCTGTTTTTT.

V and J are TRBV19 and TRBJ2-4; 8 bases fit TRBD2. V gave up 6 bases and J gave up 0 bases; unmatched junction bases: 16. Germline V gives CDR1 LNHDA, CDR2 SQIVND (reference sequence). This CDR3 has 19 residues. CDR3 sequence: CASSPRDSGINLAKNIQYF. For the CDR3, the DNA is TGTGCCAGTAGCCCCCGTGATAGCGGGATTAATCTAGCCAAAAACATTCAGTACTTC. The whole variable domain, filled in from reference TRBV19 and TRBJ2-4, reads DGGITQSPKYLFRKEGQNVTLSCEQNLNHDAMYWYRQDPGQGLRLIYYSQIVNDFQKGDIAEGYSVSREKKESFPLTVTSAQKNPTAFYLCASSPRDSGINLAKNIQYFGAGTRLSVL.

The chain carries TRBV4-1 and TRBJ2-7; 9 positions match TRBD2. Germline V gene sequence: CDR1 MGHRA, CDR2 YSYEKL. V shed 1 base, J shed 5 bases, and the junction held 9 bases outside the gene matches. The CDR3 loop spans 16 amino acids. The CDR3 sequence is CASSQAAGASGNEQYF. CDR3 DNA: TGCGCCAGCAGCCAAGCCGCCGGGGCTAGCGGGAACGAGCAGTACTTC.

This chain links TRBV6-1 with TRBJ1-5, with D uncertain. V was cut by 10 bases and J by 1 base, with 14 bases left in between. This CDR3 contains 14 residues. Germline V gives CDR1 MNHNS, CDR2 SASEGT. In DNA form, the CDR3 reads TGTGCCATCACCATAGGCGGGAGCAATCAGCCCCAGCATTTT. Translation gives CAITIGGSNQPQHF.

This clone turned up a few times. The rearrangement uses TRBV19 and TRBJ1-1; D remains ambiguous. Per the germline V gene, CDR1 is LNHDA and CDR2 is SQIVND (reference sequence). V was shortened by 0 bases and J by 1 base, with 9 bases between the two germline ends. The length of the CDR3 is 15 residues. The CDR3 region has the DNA TGTGCCAGTAGTATAGAACACGGATCGAACACTGAAGCTTTCTTT. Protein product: CASSIEHGSNTEAFF.

The CDR3: CASSQDWGSYEQYF. DNA for the CDR3: TGTGCCAGCAGCCAGGACTGGGGCTCCTACGAGCAGTACTTC. V gene TRBV4-2 combines with J gene TRBJ2-7; maybe TRBD2 (5 bases). The CDR3 has 14 residues. Trimming stripped 3 bases from V and 0 bases from J, with 9 bases between. Per the germline V gene, CDR1 is LGHNA and CDR2 is YNFKEQ.

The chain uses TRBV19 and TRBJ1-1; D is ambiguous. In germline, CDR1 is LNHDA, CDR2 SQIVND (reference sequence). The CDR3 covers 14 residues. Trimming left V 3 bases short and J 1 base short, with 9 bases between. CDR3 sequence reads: CASSISRTNTEAFF. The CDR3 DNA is TGTGCCAGTAGTATTTCACGAACGAACACTGAAGCTTTCTTT.

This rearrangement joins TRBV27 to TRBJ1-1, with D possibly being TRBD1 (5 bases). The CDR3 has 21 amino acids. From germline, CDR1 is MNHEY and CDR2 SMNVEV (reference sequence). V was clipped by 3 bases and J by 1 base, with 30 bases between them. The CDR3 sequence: CASSFRKGQGTEPPQNTEAFF. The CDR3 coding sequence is TGTGCCAGCAGTTTCCGAAAAGGACAAGGAACGGAGCCTCCCCAGAACACTGAAGCTTTCTTT.

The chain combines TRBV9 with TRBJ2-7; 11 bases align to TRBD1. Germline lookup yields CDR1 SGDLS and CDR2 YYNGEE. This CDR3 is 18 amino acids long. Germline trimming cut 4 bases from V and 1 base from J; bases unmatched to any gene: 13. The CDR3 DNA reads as TGTGCCAGCAGCCCCCATCCAACCGGGACAGGGGGTTCCTACGAGCAGTACTTC. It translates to CASSPHPTGTGGSYEQYF.

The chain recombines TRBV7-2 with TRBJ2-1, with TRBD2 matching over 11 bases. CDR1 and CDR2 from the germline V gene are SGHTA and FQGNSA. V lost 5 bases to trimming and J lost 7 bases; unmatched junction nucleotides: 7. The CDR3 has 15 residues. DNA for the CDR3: TGTGCCAGCAGCCAGACTAGCGGGAAGGATAATGAGCAGTTCTTC. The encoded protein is CASSQTSGKDNEQFF.

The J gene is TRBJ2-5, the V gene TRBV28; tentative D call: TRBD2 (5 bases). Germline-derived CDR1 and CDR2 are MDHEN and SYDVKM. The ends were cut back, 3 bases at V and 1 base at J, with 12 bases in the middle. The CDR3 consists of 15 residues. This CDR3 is CASSLLGGPQETQYF. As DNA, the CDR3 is TGTGCCAGCAGTTTGCTTGGAGGACCCCAAGAGACCCAGTACTTC. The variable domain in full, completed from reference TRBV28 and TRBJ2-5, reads DVKVTQSSRYLVKRTGEKVFLECVQDMDHENMFWYRQDPGLGLRLIYFSYDVKMKEKGDIPEGYSVSREKKERFSLILESASTNQTSMYLCASSLLGGPQETQYFGPGTRLLVL.

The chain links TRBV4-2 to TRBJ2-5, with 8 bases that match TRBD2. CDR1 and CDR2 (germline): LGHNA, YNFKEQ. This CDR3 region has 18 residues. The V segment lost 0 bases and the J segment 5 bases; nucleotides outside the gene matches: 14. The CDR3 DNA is TGTGCCAGCAGCCAAGATCCGGCTAGCGGGCTCCGGGGGGAGACCCAGTACTTC. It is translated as CASSQDPASGLRGETQYF.

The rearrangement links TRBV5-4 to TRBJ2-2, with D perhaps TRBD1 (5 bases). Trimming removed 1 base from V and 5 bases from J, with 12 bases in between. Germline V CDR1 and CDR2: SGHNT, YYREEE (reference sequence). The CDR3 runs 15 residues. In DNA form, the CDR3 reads TGTGCCAGCAGCTTGAAGACAGTTCGGACCGGGGAGCTGTTTTTT. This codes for CASSLKTVRTGELFF.

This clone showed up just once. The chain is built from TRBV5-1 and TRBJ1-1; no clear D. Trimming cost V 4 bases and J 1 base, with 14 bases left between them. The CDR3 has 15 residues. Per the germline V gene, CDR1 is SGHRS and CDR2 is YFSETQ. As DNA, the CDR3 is TGCGCCAGCAGCGCGCGCCCGGGAACGAACACTGAAGCTTTCTTT. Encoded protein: CASSARPGTNTEAFF.

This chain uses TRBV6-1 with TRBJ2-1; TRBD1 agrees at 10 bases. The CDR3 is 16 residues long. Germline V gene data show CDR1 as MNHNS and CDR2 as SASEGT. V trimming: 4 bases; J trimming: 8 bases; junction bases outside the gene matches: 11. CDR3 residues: CASSGAGTGEAHEQFF. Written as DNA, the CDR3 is TGTGCCAGCAGTGGCGCCGGGACAGGGGAAGCCCATGAGCAGTTCTTC.

This chain's CDR3 is CASSFPGEGGSEQYF. The CDR3 coding sequence is TGTGCCAGCAGCTTCCCCGGGGAGGGGGGAAGCGAGCAGTACTTC. The chain employs TRBV7-9 and TRBJ2-7; D is possibly TRBD2 (7 bases). The V end lost 3 bases, the J end lost 6 bases, and 18 bases lay between the germline ends. Germline CDR1 and CDR2: SEHNR and FQNEAQ (reference sequence). The CDR3 runs 15 residues.

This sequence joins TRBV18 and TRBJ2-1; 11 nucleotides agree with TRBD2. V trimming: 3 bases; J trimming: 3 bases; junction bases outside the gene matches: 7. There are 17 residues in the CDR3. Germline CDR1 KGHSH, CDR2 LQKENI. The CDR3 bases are TGTGCCAGCTCACCTGGGACTAGCGGAGGGATCTACAATGAGCAGTTCTTC. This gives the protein CASSPGTSGGIYNEQFF.

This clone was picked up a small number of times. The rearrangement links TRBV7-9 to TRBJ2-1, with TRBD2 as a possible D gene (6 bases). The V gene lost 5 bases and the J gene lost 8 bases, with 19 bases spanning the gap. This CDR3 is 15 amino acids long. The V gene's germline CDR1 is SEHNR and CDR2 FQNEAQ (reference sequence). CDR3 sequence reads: CASSPTSSGPHEQFF. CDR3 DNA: TGTGCCAGCAGCCCTACTAGCTCGGGGCCCCATGAGCAGTTCTTC.

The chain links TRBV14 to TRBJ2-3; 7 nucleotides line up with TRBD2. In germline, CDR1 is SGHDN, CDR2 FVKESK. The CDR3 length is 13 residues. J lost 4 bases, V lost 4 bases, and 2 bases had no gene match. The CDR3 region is CASSLAGADTQYF. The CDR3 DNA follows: TGTGCCAGCAGCCTCGCGGGGGCAGATACGCAGTATTTT.

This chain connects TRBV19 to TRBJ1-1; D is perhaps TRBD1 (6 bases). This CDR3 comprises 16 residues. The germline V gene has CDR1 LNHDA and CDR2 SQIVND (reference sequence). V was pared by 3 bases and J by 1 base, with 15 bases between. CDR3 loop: CASSIEGGGGNTEAFF. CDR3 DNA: TGTGCCAGTAGTATTGAAGGAGGAGGGGGGAACACTGAAGCTTTCTTT.

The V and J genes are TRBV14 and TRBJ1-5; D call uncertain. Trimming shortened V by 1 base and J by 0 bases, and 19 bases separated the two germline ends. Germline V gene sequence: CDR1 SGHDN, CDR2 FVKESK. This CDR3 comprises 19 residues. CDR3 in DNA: TGTGCCAGCAGCCAAGGCGGCAGGCTGAGCTCGGTTAGCAATCAGCCCCAGCATTTT. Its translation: CASSQGGRLSSVSNQPQHF.

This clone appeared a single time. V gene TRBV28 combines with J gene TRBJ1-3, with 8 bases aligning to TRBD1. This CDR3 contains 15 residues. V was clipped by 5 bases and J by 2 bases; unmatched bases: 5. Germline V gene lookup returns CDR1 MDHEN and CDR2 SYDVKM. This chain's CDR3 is CASSTRQGTGNTIYF. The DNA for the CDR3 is TGTGCCAGCAGTACCCGACAGGGGACTGGAAACACCATATATTTT.

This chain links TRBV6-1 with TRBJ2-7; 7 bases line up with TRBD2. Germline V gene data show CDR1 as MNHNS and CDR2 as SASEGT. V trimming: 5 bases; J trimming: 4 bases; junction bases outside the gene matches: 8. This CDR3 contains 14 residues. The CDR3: CASSLRGVDYEQYF. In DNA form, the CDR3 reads TGTGCCAGCAGTCTACGGGGGGTTGATTACGAGCAGTACTTC.

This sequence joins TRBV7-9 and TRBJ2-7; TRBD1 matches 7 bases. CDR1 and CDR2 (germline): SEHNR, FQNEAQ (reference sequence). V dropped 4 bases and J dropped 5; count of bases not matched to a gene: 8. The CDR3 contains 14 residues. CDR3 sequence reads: CASSSQGDGNEQYF. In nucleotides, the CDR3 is TGTGCCAGCAGCTCGCAGGGGGATGGAAACGAGCAGTACTTC.

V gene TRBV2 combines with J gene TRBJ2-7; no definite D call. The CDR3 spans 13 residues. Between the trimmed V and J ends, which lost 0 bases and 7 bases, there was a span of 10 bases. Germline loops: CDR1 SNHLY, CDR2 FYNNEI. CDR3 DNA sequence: TGTGCCAGCAGTGAAGCTAGTTCCTGGGAGCAGTACTTC. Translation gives CASSEASSWEQYF. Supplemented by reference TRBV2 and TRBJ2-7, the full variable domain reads EPEVTQTPSHQVTQMGQEVILRCVPISNHLYFYWYRQILGQKVEFLVSFYNNEISEKSEIFDDQFSVERPDGSNFTLKIRSTKLEDSAMYFCASSEASSWEQYFGPGTRLTVT.

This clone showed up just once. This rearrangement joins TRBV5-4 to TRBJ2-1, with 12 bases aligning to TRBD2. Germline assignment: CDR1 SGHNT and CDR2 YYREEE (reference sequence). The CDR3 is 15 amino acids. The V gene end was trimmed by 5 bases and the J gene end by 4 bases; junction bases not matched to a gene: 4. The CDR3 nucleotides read TGTGCCAGCAGTTTGACTAGCGGGAGTTACAATGAGCAGTTCTTC. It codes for CASSLTSGSYNEQFF.